The 6 T cell receptor beta chains below come from one sample, sequenced in a study of human T cells and chemical hapten exposure (dated by TCRdb to the early 2020s). The sample's time point, from its label and the paper: patch test 1, 2 weeks after DPC sensitization. In light of the paper, this sample's treatment or condition label describes: therapeutic diphenylcyclopropenone sensitization with weekly scalp DPC. Library construction relied on RACE. Instrument used: NextSeq 500. TCRdb passed the public sequencing reads through fastp at Q25 and MiXCR, retaining productive beta sequences. Rows matching on CDR3 protein sequence are summarized as one entry with the most common DNA and genes. The sample table shows under 130,000 distinct CDR3 sequences, and 9.5% to 12% are seen once. The biggest ten clones account for under 4.5% of the sample. This sample comprised whole blood, obtained in connection with sensitization to the hapten diphenylcyclopropenone (DPC). The source of these receptors is a woman in her thirties or forties with alopecia areata. Some clones in this sample may be carry-over from other donors' samples.

At least ten counts were recorded for this clonotype. The chain carries TRBV7-8 and TRBJ2-1, with a tentative D call TRBD2 (5 bases). The CDR3 covers 17 residues. With 3 bases removed from V and 4 bases from J, the gap between germline ends came to 19 bases. CDR1 SGHVS and CDR2 FQNEAQ come from the germline V gene. The CDR3 region is CASSLSSTPKSYNEQFF. In DNA form, the CDR3 reads TGTGCCAGCAGCTTGTCTAGCACCCCCAAATCTTACAATGAGCAGTTCTTC.

V gene TRBV18 combines with J gene TRBJ2-1; 11 bases map to TRBD2. The length of the CDR3 is 20 residues. V was pared by 4 bases and J by 0 bases, with 14 bases of the junction left unmatched. Germline V lookup: CDR1 KGHSH, CDR2 LQKENI. In DNA, the CDR3 is TGTGCCAGCTCACTGACTCTAGCGGGAGGTGACGTGCCCTCCTACAATGAGCAGTTCTTC. Encoded protein: CASSLTLAGGDVPSYNEQFF.

This clonotype came up a few times. This chain links TRBV12-3 or TRBV12-4 with TRBJ1-2; unclear D gene. V was clipped by 2 bases and J by 4 bases, with 8 bases between them. The CDR3 spans 13 residues. CDR3 coding DNA: TGTGCCAGCAGTTTAATAGCACCCTATGGCTACACCTTC. Protein product: CASSLIAPYGYTF.

This clonotype appeared a few times. V usage is TRBV7-2 and J usage is TRBJ2-7, with TRBD1 matching 10 bases. V trimming: 3 bases; J trimming: 5 bases; junction bases outside the gene matches: 7. The CDR3 runs 15 residues. Germline V lookup: CDR1 SGHTA, CDR2 FQGNSA. Here the CDR3 reads CASSLIRDRGHEQYF. The CDR3 nucleotides read TGTGCCAGCAGCTTGATCCGGGACAGGGGCCACGAGCAGTACTTC.

This clonotype has ten or more counts. The chain recombines TRBV19 with TRBJ2-7; tentatively, D is TRBD1 (6 bases). Germline V gene data show CDR1 as LNHDA and CDR2 as SQIVND (reference sequence). The CDR3 is 15 residues long. V lost 0 bases to trimming and J lost 6 bases, with 15 bases between them. CDR3 protein: CASSIDGARGSEQYF. Written as DNA, the CDR3 is TGTGCCAGTAGTATAGATGGAGCCAGGGGAAGCGAGCAGTACTTC.

This clonotype was observed a handful of times. V is TRBV11-3 and J is TRBJ2-1; D remains ambiguous. The V and J ends lost 5 bases and 8 bases respectively, with 16 bases between them. Germline V gives CDR1 SGHNT, CDR2 YENEEA. This CDR3 contains 14 residues. The CDR3, as DNA: TGTGCCAGCAGCGTTGGGCGGACCGGCTATGAGCAGTTCTTC. It yields the protein CASSVGRTGYEQFF.